Below, one T cell receptor beta chain is given with its context. This entry belongs to a study of blood T cell repertoires in COVID-19. V dropped 4 bases and J dropped 5; count of bases not matched to a gene: 3. Per germline, CDR1 SGHNT and CDR2 YYREEE (reference sequence). The CDR3 consists of 12 residues. The assay was immunoSEQ multiplex PCR, and TCRdb's table has in-frame clones only and misses some. The sample has tens of thousands of clones, around four fifths seen once. Sequencing used peripheral blood. The clonotype was recovered from a woman between 65 and 79 years old with active or convalescent COVID-19. The V call is TRBV5-4, the J call TRBJ2-7, with TRBD1 matching 7 bases. The CDR3 DNA reads TGTGCCAGCAGCCCGGGGACAGACGAGCAGTACTTC. It translates to CASSPGTDEQYF.